The following is a TCR beta chain sequence with its context. The sample originates from a study of blood T cells in healthy people across ages. Through a sample-barcoded 5' primer and a J-beta primer mix, a second PCR was run for roughly 6 to 11 cycles. One entry per CDR3 protein, called by TCRdb with MiXCR from the 5' RACE reads. The sample lists around 970,000 distinct CDR3 sequences; around 54% were seen once. This CDR3 comprises 14 residues. V was clipped by 10 bases and J by 0 bases, with 14 bases between them. Germline CDR1 SGHVS, CDR2 FQNEAQ. The TCR sequence derives from an older woman in good health. The sample comprised blood. The V gene is TRBV7-8, the J gene TRBJ2-3; maybe TRBD1 (6 bases). The CDR3 sequence: CANTPGTSTDTQYF. Here the CDR3 DNA reads TGTGCCAACACCCCGGGGACAAGCACAGATACGCAGTATTTT.